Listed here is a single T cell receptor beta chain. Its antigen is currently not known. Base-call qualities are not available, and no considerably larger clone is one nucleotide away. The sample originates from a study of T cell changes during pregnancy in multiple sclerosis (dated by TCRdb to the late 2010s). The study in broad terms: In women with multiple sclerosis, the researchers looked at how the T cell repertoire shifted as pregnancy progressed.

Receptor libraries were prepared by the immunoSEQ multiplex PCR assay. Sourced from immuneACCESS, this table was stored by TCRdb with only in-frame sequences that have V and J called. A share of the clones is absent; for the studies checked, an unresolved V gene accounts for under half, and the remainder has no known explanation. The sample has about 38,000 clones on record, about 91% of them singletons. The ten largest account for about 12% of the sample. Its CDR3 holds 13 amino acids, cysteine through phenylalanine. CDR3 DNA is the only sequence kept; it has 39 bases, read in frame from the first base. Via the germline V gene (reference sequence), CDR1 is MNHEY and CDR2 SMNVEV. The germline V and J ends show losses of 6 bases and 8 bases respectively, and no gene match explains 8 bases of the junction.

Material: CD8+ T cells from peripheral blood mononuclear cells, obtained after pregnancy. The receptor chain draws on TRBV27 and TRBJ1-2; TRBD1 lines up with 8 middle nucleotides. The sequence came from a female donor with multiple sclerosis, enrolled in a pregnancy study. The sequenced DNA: TGTGCCAGCAGCCGACAGGGGAGGGGAGGCTACACCTTC. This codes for CASSRQGRGGYTF.